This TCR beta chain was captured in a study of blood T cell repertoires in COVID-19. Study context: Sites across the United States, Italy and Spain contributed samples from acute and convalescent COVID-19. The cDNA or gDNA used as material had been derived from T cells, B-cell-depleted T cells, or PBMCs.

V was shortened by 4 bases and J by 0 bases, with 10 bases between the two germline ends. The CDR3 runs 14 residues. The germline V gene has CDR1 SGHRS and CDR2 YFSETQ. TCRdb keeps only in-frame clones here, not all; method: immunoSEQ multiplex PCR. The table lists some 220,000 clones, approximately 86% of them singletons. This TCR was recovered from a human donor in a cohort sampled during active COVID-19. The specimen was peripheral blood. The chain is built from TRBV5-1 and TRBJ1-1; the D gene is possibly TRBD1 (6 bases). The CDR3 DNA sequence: TGCGCCAGCAGCGAAGGGGGGGTGAACACTGAAGCTTTCTTT. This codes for CASSEGGVNTEAFF.